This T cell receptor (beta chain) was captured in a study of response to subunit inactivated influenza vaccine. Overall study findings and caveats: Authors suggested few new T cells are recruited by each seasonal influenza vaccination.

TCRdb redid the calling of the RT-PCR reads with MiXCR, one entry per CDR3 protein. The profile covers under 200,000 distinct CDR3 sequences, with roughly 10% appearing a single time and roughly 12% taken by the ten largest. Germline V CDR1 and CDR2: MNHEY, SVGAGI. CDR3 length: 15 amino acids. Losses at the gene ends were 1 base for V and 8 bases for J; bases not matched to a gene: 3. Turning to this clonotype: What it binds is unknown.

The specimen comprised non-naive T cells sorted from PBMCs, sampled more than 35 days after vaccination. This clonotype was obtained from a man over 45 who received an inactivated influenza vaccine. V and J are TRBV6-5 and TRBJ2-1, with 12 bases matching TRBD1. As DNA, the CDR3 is TGTGCCAGCAGTTACTGGGACAGGGGGCAGGATGAGCAGTTCTTC. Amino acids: CASSYWDRGQDEQFF.